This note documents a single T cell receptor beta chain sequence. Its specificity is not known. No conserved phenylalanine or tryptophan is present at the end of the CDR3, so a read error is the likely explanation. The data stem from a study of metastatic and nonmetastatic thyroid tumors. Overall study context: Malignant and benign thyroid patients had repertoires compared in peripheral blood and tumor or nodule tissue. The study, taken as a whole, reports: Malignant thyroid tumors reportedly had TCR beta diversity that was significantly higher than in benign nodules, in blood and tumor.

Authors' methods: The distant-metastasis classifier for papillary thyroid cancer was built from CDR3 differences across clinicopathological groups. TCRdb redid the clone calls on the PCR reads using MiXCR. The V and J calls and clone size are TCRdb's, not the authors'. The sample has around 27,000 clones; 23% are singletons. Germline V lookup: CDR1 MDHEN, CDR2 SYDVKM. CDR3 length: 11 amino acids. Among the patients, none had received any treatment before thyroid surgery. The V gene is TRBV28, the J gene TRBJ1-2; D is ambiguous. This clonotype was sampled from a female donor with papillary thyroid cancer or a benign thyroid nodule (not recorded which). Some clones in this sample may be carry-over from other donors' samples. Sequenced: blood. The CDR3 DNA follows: TGTGGGAGCAGTTTTGGCTATGGCTACACCTTG. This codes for CGSSFGYGYTL.